The T cell receptor (beta chain) described here comes from a study of blood T cell repertoires in COVID-19. As for the study in general: The United States, Italy and Spain supplied acute and convalescent COVID-19 samples. In each case, the material was cDNA or gDNA derived from T cells, B-cell-depleted T cells, or PBMCs.

In the authors' workflow: Estimation of nucleated cell counts was performed using reference gene primer amplification. TCRdb's copy holds only in-frame clones and misses some; the assay was immunoSEQ multiplex PCR. The DNA gave D and trimming, while V, J and clone size come from that table. The table lists approximately 260,000 clones, 70% to 90% of them singletons. Germline lookup yields CDR1 MDHEN and CDR2 SYDVKM. This CDR3 is 12 amino acids long. The junction had 4 bases not matched to a gene; V was cut back by 10 bases and J by 6 bases. The sample consisted of peripheral blood. V is TRBV28 and J is TRBJ1-5; TRBD1 aligns across 9 bases. This receptor was taken from a woman between 40 and 55 years old who had recovered from COVID-19. CDR3 sequence (DNA): TGTGCCACTAGGGACAGGGTTCAGCCCCAGCATTTT. It translates to CATRDRVQPQHF.